This T cell receptor (beta chain) was captured in a study of blood T cells in healthy people across ages. Germline V gives CDR1 MNHNY, CDR2 SVGAGI (reference sequence). CDR3 length equals 16 residues. The ends lost 2 bases at V and 7 bases at J; junction bases unmatched: 6. The study's findings and limits: A roughly linear fall in TCR beta diversity per million T cells was seen with increasing age.

As concerns this clonotype: Its antigen remains unknown.

A minimum of 6 micrograms of total RNA was extracted per sample. Primers used in a second PCR of roughly 6 to 11 cycles were a sample-barcoded 5' primer and a J-beta primer mix. TCRdb reanalysed the 5' RACE reads using MiXCR and keeps one entry per CDR3 protein. The table lists approximately 800,000 distinct CDR3 sequences, 35% to 40% of them singletons, with approximately 13% in the top ten. The source is a man in his late teens or twenties in good health. The chain carries TRBV6-6 and TRBJ1-6; 9 bases are shared with TRBD1. Sequenced input: blood. The CDR3 is CASSYRGQGNNSPLHF. For the CDR3, the DNA is TGTGCCAGCAGTTACCGTGGACAGGGGAACAATTCACCCCTCCACTTT.